This TCR beta chain was captured in a study of EBV T-cell therapy then PD-1 blockade in nasopharyngeal carcinoma. Indicated time point: 266 days after commencement of treatment, after nivolumab therapy. Treatment reported: AdE1-LMPpoly-expanded autologous EBV-specific T-cell therapy followed by anti-PD-1 nivolumab. In the case of this clone: Its specificity is unknown.

The CDR3 runs 15 residues. The germline V gene has CDR1 MNHEY and CDR2 SVGAGI. J lost 7 bases, V lost 4 bases, and 9 bases had no gene match. Here immunoSEQ multiplex PCR was the method, and the copy in TCRdb shows in-frame clones only, minus some. The sample includes 20,000 or so clones, about 81% seen only once; the top ten take roughly 30%. The TCR was taken from a man between 35 and 55 years old with nasopharyngeal carcinoma. The input for sequencing was CD8+ T cells from blood, taken around day 300 from a patient whose treatment included autologous EBV-specific T cells and nivolumab. This sequence joins TRBV6-5 and TRBJ1-4; TRBD1 matches at 7 bases. The CDR3 spells CASSLPPQGGEKLFF. The CDR3 DNA sequence: TGTGCCAGCAGTTTGCCTCCCCAGGGGGGTGAAAAACTGTTTTTT.